A single sample gave rise to the 25 T cell receptor beta chains below, sequenced in a study of neurological immune-mediated disorders. TCRdb processed the 5' RACE reads anew with MiXCR; each CDR3 protein has one entry. The data contain tens of thousands of distinct CDR3 sequences, less than 5.5% of them singletons. The sequencing input was PBMCs. All receptors derive from a woman in her twenties or thirties with multiple sclerosis.

This clonotype showed up many times. V usage is TRBV7-8 and J usage is TRBJ2-5, with D hard to call. This CDR3 is 14 amino acids long. Trimming took 0 bases from V and 5 from J, leaving 10 bases between them. Germline V gene lookup returns CDR1 SGHVS and CDR2 FQNEAQ. The CDR3: CASSLASTGETQYF. The DNA for the CDR3 is TGTGCCAGCAGCTTAGCGAGCACGGGCGAGACCCAGTACTTC.

This clonotype was seen many times. The rearrangement uses TRBV5-1 and TRBJ1-4, with 7 bases that match TRBD1. Trimming cost V 3 bases and J 1 base; bases outside gene matches: 3. The CDR3 spans 15 residues. CDR1 and CDR2 from the germline V gene are SGHRS and YFSETQ. The CDR3 DNA follows: TGCGCCAGCAGCTCATACAGGGGAACTAATGAAAAACTGTTTTTT. Its translation is CASSSYRGTNEKLFF.

This clonotype appeared many times. The V and J genes are TRBV6-2 or TRBV6-3 and TRBJ2-1; 7 positions match TRBD2. CDR3 length: 14 amino acids. Germline CDR1 MNHEY, CDR2 SVGEGT. The V segment lost 3 bases and the J segment 6 bases; nucleotides outside the gene matches: 5. CDR3 sequence (DNA): TGTGCCAGCAGTTATCTAGCGGACTTCAATGAGCAGTTCTTC. Its protein is CASSYLADFNEQFF.

This clonotype came up a few times. The chain uses TRBV10-3 and TRBJ2-5; D is undetermined. The V end lost 0 bases, the J end lost 4 bases, and 9 bases lay between the germline ends. Per the germline V gene, CDR1 is ENHRY and CDR2 is SYGVKD. The CDR3 is made up of 14 amino acids. The CDR3 sequence: CAISESRPRETQYF. In nucleotides, the CDR3 is TGTGCCATCAGTGAGTCGAGACCCAGAGAGACCCAGTACTTC.

The V gene is TRBV20-1, the J gene TRBJ2-3; TRBD2 matches 9 bases. The CDR3 sequence is 16 residues long. From germline, CDR1 is DFQATT and CDR2 SNEGSKA (reference sequence). J lost 4 bases, V lost 0 bases, and 8 bases had no gene match. The CDR3 region is CSARDEAGGIPDTQYF. The CDR3 DNA reads as TGCAGTGCTAGAGATGAGGCGGGGGGGATCCCAGATACGCAGTATTTT.

This clonotype has at least ten counts. CDR3 in DNA: TGCGCCAGCAGCAGGGAAGCGGTAAGCTCCTACGAGCAGTACTTC. Translated, it gives CASSREAVSSYEQYF. This chain joins TRBV5-1 and TRBJ2-7, with D perhaps matching TRBD2 (5 bases). This CDR3 region has 15 residues. Germline CDR1 and CDR2: SGHRS and YFSETQ. Trimming shortened V by 4 bases and J by 0 bases, and 14 bases separated the two germline ends.

This clonotype has at least ten counts. J is TRBJ1-2 and V is TRBV20-1; TRBD1 matches at 10 bases. Germline-derived CDR1 and CDR2 are DFQATT and SNEGSKA (reference sequence). CDR3 length: 14 residues. The ends lost 6 bases at V and 5 bases at J; junction bases unmatched: 9. The CDR3 loop reads CSAQPTGGGYGYTF. The CDR3 DNA follows: TGCAGTGCCCAGCCGACAGGGGGCGGTTATGGCTACACCTTC.

This clonotype was counted at least ten times. The chain is built from TRBV5-5 and TRBJ2-7; 7 bases are shared with TRBD1. The CDR3 runs to 14 residues. V gave up 4 bases and J gave up 3 bases; unmatched junction bases: 7. Germline assignment: CDR1 SGHKS and CDR2 YYEKEE (reference sequence). CDR3 nucleotides: TGTGCCAGCAGCCAAGAACAGGGGTTCTACGAGCAGTACGTC. Amino acids: CASSQEQGFYEQYV.

The sample holds many counts of this clonotype. This chain joins TRBV5-1 and TRBJ2-1; 13 bases line up with TRBD2. J gave up 7 bases and V 2 bases, and 6 bases lay outside the gene matches. CDR3 size: 16 residues. In germline, CDR1 is SGHRS, CDR2 YFSETQ. CDR3 in DNA: TGCGCCAGCAGCTTCGGGACTAGCGGGAACCTGAATGAGCAGTTCTTC. Amino acid sequence: CASSFGTSGNLNEQFF.

This clonotype was found many times. The chain joins TRBV20-1 to TRBJ2-1, with 14 nucleotides matching TRBD2. This CDR3 contains 15 residues. V lost 4 bases, J lost 3 bases, and 2 bases stayed unmatched. Looked up from germline, CDR1 is DFQATT and CDR2 is SNEGSKA (reference sequence). The CDR3 bases are TGCAGTGCTACGGGACTAGCGGGAGACTACAATGAGCAGTTCTTC. Translating gives CSATGLAGDYNEQFF.

This clonotype was counted ten times or more. In DNA, the CDR3 is TGCAGTGCTAGGGGCGCGGCAGCCAATCAGCCCCAGCATTTT. Encoded protein: CSARGAAANQPQHF. This chain links TRBV20-1 with TRBJ1-5, with no clear D. CDR3 size: 14 residues. Germline V lookup: CDR1 DFQATT, CDR2 SNEGSKA (reference sequence). Trimming shortened V by 3 bases and J by 3 bases, and 12 bases separated the two germline ends.

The sample holds many counts of this clonotype. The rearrangement uses TRBV3-1 and TRBJ1-2; perhaps TRBD1 as D (5 bases). V lost 3 bases and J lost 3, with 11 bases in between. The CDR3 consists of 14 residues. Germline V gives CDR1 LGHDT, CDR2 YNNKEL (reference sequence). CDR3 bases: TGTGCCAGCAGCCAGGGTAGGGGTGACTATGGCTACACCTTC. Protein product: CASSQGRGDYGYTF.

This clonotype showed up many times. The rearrangement uses TRBV10-2 and TRBJ2-1; 8 bases align to TRBD2. Germline trimming cut 7 bases from V and 4 bases from J; bases unmatched to any gene: 12. CDR1 WSHSY and CDR2 SAAADI come from the germline V gene. CDR3 length: 16 residues. In DNA, the CDR3 is TGCGCCAGCAAAAATCAGGGACTAGGTCATTACAATGAGCAGTTCTTC. This gives the protein CASKNQGLGHYNEQFF.

This clonotype was counted at least ten times. This chain joins TRBV12-3 or TRBV12-4 and TRBJ2-1; 13 bases line up with TRBD2. The CDR3 sequence is 14 residues long. The junction had 5 bases not matched to a gene; V was cut back by 7 bases and J by 8 bases. The CDR3 sequence: CASKTSGGWHEQFF. Written as DNA, the CDR3 is TGTGCCAGCAAGACTAGCGGGGGGTGGCATGAGCAGTTCTTC.

This clonotype has ten or more counts. The chain combines TRBV10-1 with TRBJ2-2, with 10 bases that match TRBD2. The V gene end was trimmed by 6 bases and the J gene end by 5 bases; junction bases not matched to a gene: 6. The CDR3 length is 15 residues. The germline CDR1 and CDR2 sequences are WNHNN and SYGVQD (reference sequence). This chain's CDR3 is CASSRGLARTGELFF. Here the CDR3 DNA reads TGCGCCAGCAGCCGGGGACTAGCGAGGACCGGGGAGCTGTTTTTT.

In its sample, this clonotype was seen many times. This rearrangement joins TRBV5-1 to TRBJ2-7; TRBD2 matches 12 bases. This CDR3 spans 16 amino acids. Germline-derived CDR1 and CDR2 are SGHRS and YFSETQ. Trimming cost V 4 bases and J 1 base; bases outside gene matches: 6. The CDR3 spells CASSLATSGGSYEQYF. As DNA, the CDR3 is TGCGCCAGCAGCCTAGCGACTAGCGGGGGTTCCTACGAGCAGTACTTC.

This clonotype was counted many times. V and J are TRBV20-1 and TRBJ2-4; 7 nucleotides agree with TRBD2. There are 14 residues in the CDR3. Germline trimming cut 4 bases from V and 3 bases from J; bases unmatched to any gene: 6. The V gene's germline CDR1 is DFQATT and CDR2 SNEGSKA (reference sequence). CDR3 coding DNA: TGCAGTGCTACTACTAGCGTAGACAAAAACATTCAGTACTTC. Encoded protein: CSATTSVDKNIQYF.

This clonotype was observed many times. This chain links TRBV12-3 or TRBV12-4 with TRBJ1-3, with D perhaps TRBD1 (5 bases). This CDR3 has 15 amino acids. V dropped 5 bases and J dropped 2 bases, with 13 bases sitting between them. In nucleotides, the CDR3 is TGTGCCAGCAGTCCCGCCGGGACGGCTGGAAACACCATATATTTT. Translated: CASSPAGTAGNTIYF.

In its sample, this clonotype is medium-sized. The chain is built from TRBV20-1 and TRBJ2-7; D remains ambiguous. Trimming shortened V by 3 bases and J by 4 bases, and 10 bases separated the two germline ends. This CDR3 has 12 amino acids. Germline lookup yields CDR1 DFQATT and CDR2 SNEGSKA (reference sequence). CDR3 loop: CSASVSDYEQYF. Here the CDR3 DNA reads TGCAGTGCTAGTGTCAGTGATTACGAGCAGTACTTC.

The chain uses TRBV29-1 and TRBJ2-3; D call uncertain. The CDR3 totals 11 residues. Germline V gene sequence: CDR1 SQVTM, CDR2 ANQGSEA. V was clipped by 3 bases and J by 6 bases, with 7 bases between them. CDR3 DNA sequence: TGCAGCGTTGACGACTTCGATACGCAGTATTTT. Amino acid sequence: CSVDDFDTQYF.

This clonotype was picked up many times. V and J are TRBV29-1 and TRBJ1-2; TRBD1 might be the D (6 bases). V gave up 3 bases and J gave up 6 bases, with 14 bases separating them. The germline V gene has CDR1 SQVTM and CDR2 ANQGSEA. The CDR3 has 13 amino acids. Here the CDR3 DNA reads TGCAGCGTTGACACACTGGCAGGGGATGGCTACACCTTC. This sequence encodes CSVDTLAGDGYTF.

The table lists this clonotype with a few counts. J is TRBJ2-3 and V is TRBV9; 8 nucleotides line up with TRBD2. V shed 0 bases and J 2 bases; nucleotides not matched to a gene: 8. The CDR3 runs 17 residues. Germline V CDR1 and CDR2: SGDLS, YYNGEE. The CDR3 sequence: CASSVVPAGALTDTQYF. The CDR3 coding sequence is TGTGCCAGCAGCGTAGTTCCAGCGGGGGCCCTCACAGATACGCAGTATTTT.

This clonotype was counted ten times or more. The rearrangement links TRBV5-1 to TRBJ2-2; the D is unclear. Germline assignment: CDR1 SGHRS and CDR2 YFSETQ. Trimming removed 4 bases from V and 1 base from J, with 8 bases in between. The CDR3 is made up of 14 amino acids. The CDR3 DNA is TGCGCCAGCAGCCCAAGCTTGAACACCGGGGAGCTGTTTTTT. Protein product: CASSPSLNTGELFF.

This clonotype has a count of ten or more. The chain is built from TRBV20-1 and TRBJ2-3; the D call may be TRBD1 or TRBD2 (6 bases each). CDR3 length: 15 amino acids. Per germline, CDR1 DFQATT and CDR2 SNEGSKA (reference sequence). V gave up 6 bases and J gave up 9 bases, with 25 bases separating them. CDR3 protein: CSAPRTLEGVGTQYF. The CDR3 DNA is TGCAGTGCCCCCAGGACTTTGGAGGGGGTTGGGACGCAGTATTTT.

This clonotype was picked up many times. This rearrangement joins TRBV10-3 to TRBJ1-1, with 11 positions matching TRBD1. The CDR3 is made up of 15 amino acids. CDR1 is ENHRY, CDR2 SYGVKD, per germline. With V trimmed by 8 bases and J by 3 bases, 8 bases remained unmatched. The CDR3, as DNA: TGTGCCATCGCAGACTTGGGACAGGGGGACACTGAAGCTTTCTTT. Translating gives CAIADLGQGDTEAFF.